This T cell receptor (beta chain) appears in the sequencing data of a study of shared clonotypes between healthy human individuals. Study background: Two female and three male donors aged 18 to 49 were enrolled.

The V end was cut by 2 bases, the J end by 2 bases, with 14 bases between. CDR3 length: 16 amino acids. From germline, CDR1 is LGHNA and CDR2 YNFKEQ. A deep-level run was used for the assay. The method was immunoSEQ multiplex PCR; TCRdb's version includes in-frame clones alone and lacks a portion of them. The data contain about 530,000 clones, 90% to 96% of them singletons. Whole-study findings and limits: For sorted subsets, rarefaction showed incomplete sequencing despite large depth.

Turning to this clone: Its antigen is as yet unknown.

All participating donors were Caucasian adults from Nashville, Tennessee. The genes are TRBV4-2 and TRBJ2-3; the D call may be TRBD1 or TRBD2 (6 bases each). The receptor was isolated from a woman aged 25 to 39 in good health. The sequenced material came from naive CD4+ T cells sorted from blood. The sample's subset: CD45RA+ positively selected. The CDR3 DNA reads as TGTGCCAGCAGCCAACCCACGGGGGCGAACACAGATACGCAGTATTTT. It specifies CASSQPTGANTDTQYF.